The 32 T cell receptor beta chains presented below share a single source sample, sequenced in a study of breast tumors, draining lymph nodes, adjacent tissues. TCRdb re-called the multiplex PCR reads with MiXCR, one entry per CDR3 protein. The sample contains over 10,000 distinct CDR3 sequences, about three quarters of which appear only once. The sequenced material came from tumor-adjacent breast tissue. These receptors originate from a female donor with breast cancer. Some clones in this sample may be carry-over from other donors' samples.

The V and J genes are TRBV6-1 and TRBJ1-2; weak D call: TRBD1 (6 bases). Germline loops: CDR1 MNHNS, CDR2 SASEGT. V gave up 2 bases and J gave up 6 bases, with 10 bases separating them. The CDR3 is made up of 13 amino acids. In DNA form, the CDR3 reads TGTGCCAGCAGTGAATCTGGGGGCAATGGCTACACCTTC. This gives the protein CASSESGGNGYTF.

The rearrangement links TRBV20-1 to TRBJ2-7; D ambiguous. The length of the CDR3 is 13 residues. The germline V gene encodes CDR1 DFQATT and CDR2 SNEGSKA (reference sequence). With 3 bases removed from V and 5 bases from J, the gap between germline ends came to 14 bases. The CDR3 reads CSASPGPRNEQYF. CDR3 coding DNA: TGCAGTGCTAGCCCGGGCCCGCGGAACGAGCAGTACTTC.

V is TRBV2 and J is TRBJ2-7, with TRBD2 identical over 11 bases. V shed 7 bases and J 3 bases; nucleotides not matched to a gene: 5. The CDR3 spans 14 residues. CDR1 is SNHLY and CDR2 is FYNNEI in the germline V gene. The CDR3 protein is CASILGTSGYEQYF. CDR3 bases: TGTGCCAGCATCTTGGGGACTAGCGGCTACGAGCAGTACTTC.

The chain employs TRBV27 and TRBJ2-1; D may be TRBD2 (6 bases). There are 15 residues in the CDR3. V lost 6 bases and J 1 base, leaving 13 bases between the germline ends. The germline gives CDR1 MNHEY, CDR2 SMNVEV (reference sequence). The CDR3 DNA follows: TGTGCCAGCAGGGGACTGGGCGGATCCTACAATGAGCAGTTCTTC. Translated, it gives CASRGLGGSYNEQFF.

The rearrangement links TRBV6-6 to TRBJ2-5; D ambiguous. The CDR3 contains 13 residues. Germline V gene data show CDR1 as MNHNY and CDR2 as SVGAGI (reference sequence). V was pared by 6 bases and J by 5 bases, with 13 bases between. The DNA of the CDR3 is TGTGCCAGCAGCCGGCTTAGCTGGGAGACCCAGTACTTC. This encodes CASSRLSWETQYF.

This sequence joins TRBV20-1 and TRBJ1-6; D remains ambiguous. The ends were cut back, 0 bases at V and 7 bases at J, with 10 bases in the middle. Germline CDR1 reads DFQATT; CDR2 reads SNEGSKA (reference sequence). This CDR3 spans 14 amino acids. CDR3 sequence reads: CSARERDWNSPLHF. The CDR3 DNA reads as TGCAGTGCTAGAGAACGGGATTGGAATTCACCCCTCCACTTT.

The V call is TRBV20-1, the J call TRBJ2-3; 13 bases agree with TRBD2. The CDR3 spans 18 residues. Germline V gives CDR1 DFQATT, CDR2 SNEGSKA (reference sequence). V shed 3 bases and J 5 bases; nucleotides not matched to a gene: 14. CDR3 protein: CSASRGATGLAGQDTQYF. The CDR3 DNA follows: TGCAGTGCTAGTAGGGGCGCAACGGGACTAGCGGGGCAAGATACGCAGTATTTT.

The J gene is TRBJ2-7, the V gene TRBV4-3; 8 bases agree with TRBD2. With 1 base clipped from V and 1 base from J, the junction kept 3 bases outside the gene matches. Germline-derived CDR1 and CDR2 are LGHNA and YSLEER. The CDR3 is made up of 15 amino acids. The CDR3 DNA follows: TGCGCCAGCAGCCAAGTAGCGGGATCTTCCTACGAGCAGTACTTC. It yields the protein CASSQVAGSSYEQYF.

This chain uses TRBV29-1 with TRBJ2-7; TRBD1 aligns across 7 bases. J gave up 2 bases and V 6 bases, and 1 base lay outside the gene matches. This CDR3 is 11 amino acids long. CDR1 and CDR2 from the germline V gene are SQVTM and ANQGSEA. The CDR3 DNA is TGCAGCGTCGGGACAGCCTACGAGCAGTACTTC. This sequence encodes CSVGTAYEQYF.

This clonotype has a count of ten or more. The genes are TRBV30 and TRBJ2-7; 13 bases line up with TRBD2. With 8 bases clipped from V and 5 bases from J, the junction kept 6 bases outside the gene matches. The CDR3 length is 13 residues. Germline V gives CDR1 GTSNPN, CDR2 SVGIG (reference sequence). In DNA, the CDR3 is TGTGCCCGCCAGGGGACTAGCGGGAACGAGCAGTACTTC. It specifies CARQGTSGNEQYF. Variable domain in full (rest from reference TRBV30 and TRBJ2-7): SQTIHQWPATLVQPVGSPLSLECTVEGTSNPNLYWYRQAAGRGLQLLFYSVGIGQISSEVPQNLSASRPQDRQFILSSKKLLLSDSGFYLCARQGTSGNEQYFGPGTRLTVT.

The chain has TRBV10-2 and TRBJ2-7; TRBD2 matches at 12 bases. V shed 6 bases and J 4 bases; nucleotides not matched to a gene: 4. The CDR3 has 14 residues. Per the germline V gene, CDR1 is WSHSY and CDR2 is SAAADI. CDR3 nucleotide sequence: TGCGCCAGCAGGACGACTAGCGGGAGTTACGAGCAGTACTTC. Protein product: CASRTTSGSYEQYF.

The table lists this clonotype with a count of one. The CDR3 DNA is TGTGCCATCAGCCCGGGACAGGGGTCCTACGAGCAGTACTTC. Its translation: CAISPGQGSYEQYF. The chain recombines TRBV10-3 with TRBJ2-7; 10 bases match TRBD1. The V segment lost 6 bases and the J segment 1 base; nucleotides outside the gene matches: 3. The germline V gene encodes CDR1 ENHRY and CDR2 SYGVKD. The CDR3 totals 14 residues.

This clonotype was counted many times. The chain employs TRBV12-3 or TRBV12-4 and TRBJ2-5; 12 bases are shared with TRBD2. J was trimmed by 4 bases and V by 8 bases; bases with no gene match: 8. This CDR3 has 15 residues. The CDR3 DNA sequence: TGTGCCAGCGCCGGACTAGCGGGAATCGGAGAGACCCAGTACTTC. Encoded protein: CASAGLAGIGETQYF.

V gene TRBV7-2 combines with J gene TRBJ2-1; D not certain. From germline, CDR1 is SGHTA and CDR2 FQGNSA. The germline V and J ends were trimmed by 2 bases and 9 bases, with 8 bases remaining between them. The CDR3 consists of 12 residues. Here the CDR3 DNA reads TGTGCCAGCAGCTTACGTGGTTCTGAGCAGTTCTTC. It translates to CASSLRGSEQFF.

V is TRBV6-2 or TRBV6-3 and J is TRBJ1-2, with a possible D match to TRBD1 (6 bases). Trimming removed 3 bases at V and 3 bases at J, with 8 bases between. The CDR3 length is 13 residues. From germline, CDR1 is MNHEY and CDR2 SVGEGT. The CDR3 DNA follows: TGTGCCAGCAGTTATTCAGGGGACTATGGCTACACCTTC. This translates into CASSYSGDYGYTF.

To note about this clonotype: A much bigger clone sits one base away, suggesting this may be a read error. The CDR3, as DNA: TGTGCCAGCAGTTCGACATGGACATCCTCCAACGAGCAGTACTTC. As protein: CASSSTWTSSNEQYF. This chain links TRBV10-3 with TRBJ2-7, with D possibly TRBD1 on 5 matching bases. Germline V CDR1 and CDR2: ENHRY, SYGVKD. The CDR3 totals 15 residues.

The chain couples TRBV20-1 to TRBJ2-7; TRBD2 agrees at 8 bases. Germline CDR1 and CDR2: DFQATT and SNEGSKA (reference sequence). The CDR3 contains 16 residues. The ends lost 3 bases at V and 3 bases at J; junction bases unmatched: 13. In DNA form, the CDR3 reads TGCAGTGCTAGGAGCCAGCGGGAGAATACGGGCTACGAGCAGTACTTC. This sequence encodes CSARSQRENTGYEQYF.

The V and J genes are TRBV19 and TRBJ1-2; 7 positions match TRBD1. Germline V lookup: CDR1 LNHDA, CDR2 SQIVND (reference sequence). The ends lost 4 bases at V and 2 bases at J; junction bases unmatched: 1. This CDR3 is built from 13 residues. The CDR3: CASSKGQNYGYTF. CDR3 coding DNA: TGTGCCAGTAGTAAGGGACAGAACTATGGCTACACCTTC.

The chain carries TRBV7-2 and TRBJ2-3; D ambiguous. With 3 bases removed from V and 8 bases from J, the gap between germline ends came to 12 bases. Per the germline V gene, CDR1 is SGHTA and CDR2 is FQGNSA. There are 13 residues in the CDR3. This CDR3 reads CASSLEDSGTQYF. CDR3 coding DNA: TGTGCCAGCAGCTTGGAAGATTCGGGTACGCAGTATTTT. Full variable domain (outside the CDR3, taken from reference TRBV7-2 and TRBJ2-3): GAGVSQSPSNKVTEKGKDVELRCDPISGHTALYWYRQSLGQGLEFLIYFQGNSAPDKSGLPSDRFSAERTGGSVSTLTIQRTQQEDSAVYLCASSLEDSGTQYFGPGTRLTVL.

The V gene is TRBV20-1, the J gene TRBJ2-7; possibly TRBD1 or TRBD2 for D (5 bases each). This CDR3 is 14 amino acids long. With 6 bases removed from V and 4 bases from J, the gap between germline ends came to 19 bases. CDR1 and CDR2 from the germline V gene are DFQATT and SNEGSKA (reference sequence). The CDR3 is CSAPRDVSYYEQYF. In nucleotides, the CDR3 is TGCAGTGCACCCCGGGACGTATCGTATTACGAGCAGTACTTC.

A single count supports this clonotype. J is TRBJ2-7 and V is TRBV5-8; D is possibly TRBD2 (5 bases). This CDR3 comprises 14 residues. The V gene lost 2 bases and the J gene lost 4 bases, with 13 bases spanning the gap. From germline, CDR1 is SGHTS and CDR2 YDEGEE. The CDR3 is CASSFGSRDYEQYF. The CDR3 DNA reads TGTGCCAGCAGCTTCGGTTCGAGGGATTACGAGCAGTACTTC.

CDR3 protein: CASSLATGVDTQYF. Here the CDR3 DNA reads TGTGCCAGCAGCTTAGCGACAGGGGTAGATACGCAGTATTTT. This chain joins TRBV7-9 and TRBJ2-3; 8 nucleotides align to TRBD1. Trimming cost V 0 bases and J 5 bases; bases outside gene matches: 1. The CDR3 consists of 14 residues. Germline V lookup: CDR1 SEHNR, CDR2 FQNEAQ (reference sequence).

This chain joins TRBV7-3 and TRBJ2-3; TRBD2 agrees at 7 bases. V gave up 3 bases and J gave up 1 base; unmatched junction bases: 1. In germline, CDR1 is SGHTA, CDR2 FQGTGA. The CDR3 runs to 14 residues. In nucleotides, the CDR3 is TGTGCCAGCAGCTTCCTAGCGGGCACAGATACGCAGTATTTT. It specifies CASSFLAGTDTQYF.

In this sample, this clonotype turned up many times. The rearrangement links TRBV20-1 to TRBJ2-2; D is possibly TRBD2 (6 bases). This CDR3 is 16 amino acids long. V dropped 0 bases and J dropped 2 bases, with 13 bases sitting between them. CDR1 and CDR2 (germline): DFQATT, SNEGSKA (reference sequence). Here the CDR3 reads CSARDRWRVNTGELFF. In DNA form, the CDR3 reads TGCAGTGCTAGAGATCGATGGAGGGTCAACACCGGGGAGCTGTTTTTT.

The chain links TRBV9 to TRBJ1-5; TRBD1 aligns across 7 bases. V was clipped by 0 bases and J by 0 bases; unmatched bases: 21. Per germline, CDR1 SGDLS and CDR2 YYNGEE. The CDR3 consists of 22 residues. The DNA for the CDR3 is TGTGCCAGCAGCGTAGTGGGCGCCAGCGGGATCCCCACAGGGGATAGCAATCAGCCCCAGCATTTT. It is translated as CASSVVGASGIPTGDSNQPQHF.

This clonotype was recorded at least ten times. The CDR3 loop is CASSLGLAGVGEQFF. The CDR3 nucleotides are TGTGCCAGCAGCTTAGGACTAGCGGGAGTTGGGGAGCAGTTCTTC. This chain joins TRBV7-6 and TRBJ2-1, with 12 bases fitting TRBD2. In germline, CDR1 is SGHVS, CDR2 FNYEAQ. This CDR3 has 15 residues. The ends lost 1 base at V and 10 bases at J; junction bases unmatched: 5.

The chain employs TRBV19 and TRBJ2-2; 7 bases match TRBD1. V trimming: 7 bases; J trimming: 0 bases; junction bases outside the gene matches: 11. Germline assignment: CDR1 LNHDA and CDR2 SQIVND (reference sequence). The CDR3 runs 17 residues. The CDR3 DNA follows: TGTGCCAGTACTCCGCTCCCCCAGGGGGCGAACACCGGGGAGCTGTTTTTT. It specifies CASTPLPQGANTGELFF.

The CDR3 DNA sequence: TGCAGTGCTCCCGGGACTACAAACACCGGGGAGCTGTTTTTT. Translating gives CSAPGTTNTGELFF. The chain links TRBV20-1 to TRBJ2-2; TRBD2 agrees at 7 bases. CDR1 DFQATT and CDR2 SNEGSKA come from the germline V gene (reference sequence). The CDR3 covers 14 residues. V shed 5 bases, J shed 2 bases, and the junction held 5 bases outside the gene matches.

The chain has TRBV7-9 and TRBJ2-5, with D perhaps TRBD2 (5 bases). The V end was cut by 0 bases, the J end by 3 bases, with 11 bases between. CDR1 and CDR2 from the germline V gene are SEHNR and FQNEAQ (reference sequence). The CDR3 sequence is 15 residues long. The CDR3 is CASSLAGDGKETQYF. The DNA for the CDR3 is TGTGCCAGCAGCTTAGCGGGAGACGGGAAAGAGACCCAGTACTTC.

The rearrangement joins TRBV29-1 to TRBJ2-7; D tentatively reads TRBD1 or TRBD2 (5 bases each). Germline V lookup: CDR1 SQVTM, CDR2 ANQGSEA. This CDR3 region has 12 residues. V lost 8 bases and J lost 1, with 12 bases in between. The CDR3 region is CSTRGPSYEQYF. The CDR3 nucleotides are TGCAGCACTCGGGGACCATCCTACGAGCAGTACTTC.

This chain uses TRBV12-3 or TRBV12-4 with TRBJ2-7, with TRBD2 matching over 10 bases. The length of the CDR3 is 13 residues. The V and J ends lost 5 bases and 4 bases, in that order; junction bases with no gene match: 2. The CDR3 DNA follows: TGTGCCAGCAGTACTAGCGGGGAGTACGAGCAGTACTTC. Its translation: CASSTSGEYEQYF.

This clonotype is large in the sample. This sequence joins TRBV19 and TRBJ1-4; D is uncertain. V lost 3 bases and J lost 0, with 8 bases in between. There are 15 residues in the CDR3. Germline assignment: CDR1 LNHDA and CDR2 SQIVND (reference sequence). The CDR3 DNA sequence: TGTGCCAGTAGTATGGGAGTTGCAACTAATGAAAAACTGTTTTTT. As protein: CASSMGVATNEKLFF.